Listed below are T cell receptor beta chains from one sample, sequenced in a study of blood T cell repertoires in COVID-19. This table comes from immunoSEQ multiplex PCR, and its TCRdb copy is limited to in-frame clones, with some not included. In the table there are about 300,000 clones, roughly 83% of which are singletons. Sequencing used peripheral blood. The receptors stem from a human donor with COVID-19, enrolled during active disease. The donor label of this sample is uncertain. CDR3s include the opening cysteine and the closing phenylalanine or tryptophan. The D gene is left open where the match is weak. Size tells how often a clone was seen (once, few, many) or the class of an expanded clone, and some rows leave it out.

D gene: TRBD1
J gene: TRBJ1-2
V gene: TRBV28
clone size: -
CDR3 protein: CASSRTGIYGYTF
CDR3 DNA: TGTGCCAGCAGTCGGACAGGGATATATGGCTACACCTTC

D gene: TRBD1
J gene: TRBJ2-1
V gene: TRBV5-1
clone size: -
CDR3 protein: CASSMTGAVNEQFF
CDR3 DNA: TGCGCCAGCAGCATGACAGGGGCGGTCAATGAGCAGTTCTTC

D gene: TRBD1
J gene: TRBJ1-2
V gene: TRBV19
clone size: -
CDR3 protein: CATRQGGRSYGYTF
CDR3 DNA: TGTGCCACCCGACAGGGAGGTCGAAGCTATGGCTACACCTTC

D gene: TRBD1
J gene: TRBJ1-2
V gene: TRBV9
clone size: -
CDR3 protein: CASTPSGTGGYGYTF
CDR3 DNA: TGTGCCAGCACCCCGTCCGGGACAGGGGGATATGGCTACACCTTC

D gene: -
J gene: TRBJ2-3
V gene: TRBV6-5
clone size: -
CDR3 protein: CATREVFSTDTQYF
CDR3 DNA: TGTGCCACCCGAGAAGTATTTAGCACAGATACGCAGTATTTT

D gene: TRBD1
J gene: TRBJ2-1
V gene: TRBV7-3
clone size: -
CDR3 protein: CASSSHSGTGVDEQFF
CDR3 DNA: TGTGCCAGCAGCTCCCATTCCGGGACAGGGGTCGATGAGCAGTTCTTC

D gene: TRBD2
J gene: TRBJ2-7
V gene: TRBV30
clone size: few
CDR3 protein: CAWSPISGRGTYEQYF
CDR3 DNA: TGTGCCTGGAGCCCCATTAGCGGGAGAGGGACCTACGAGCAGTACTTC

D gene: -
J gene: TRBJ1-1
V gene: TRBV5-1
clone size: -
CDR3 protein: CASSASQGNTEAFF
CDR3 DNA: TGCGCCAGCAGCGCATCACAGGGGAACACTGAAGCTTTCTTT

D gene: TRBD2
J gene: TRBJ2-7
V gene: TRBV27
clone size: -
CDR3 protein: CASSRTSGIYEQYF
CDR3 DNA: TGTGCCAGCAGTAGGACTAGCGGGATCTACGAGCAGTACTTC

D gene: -
J gene: TRBJ1-4
V gene: TRBV6-2/TRBV6-3
clone size: -
CDR3 protein: CASSHGGTGNEKLFF
CDR3 DNA: TGTGCCAGCAGCCACGGGGGGACGGGTAATGAAAAACTGTTTTTT

D gene: TRBD2
J gene: TRBJ2-3
V gene: TRBV20-1
clone size: -
CDR3 protein: CSASSGSGTDTQYF
CDR3 DNA: TGCAGTGCTAGTAGCGGGAGTGGCACAGATACGCAGTATTTT

D gene: -
J gene: TRBJ2-7
V gene: TRBV2
clone size: -
CDR3 protein: CASSNQGGSNGEQYF
CDR3 DNA: TGTGCCAGCAGTAATCAAGGGGGATCTAATGGCGAGCAGTACTTC

D gene: -
J gene: TRBJ1-1
V gene: TRBV7-8
clone size: -
CDR3 protein: CASSSARNTEAFF
CDR3 DNA: TGTGCCAGCAGCTCCGCCAGAAACACTGAAGCTTTCTTT

D gene: -
J gene: TRBJ2-1
V gene: TRBV7-9
clone size: -
CDR3 protein: CASSLESLVQGEQFF
CDR3 DNA: TGTGCCAGCAGCTTAGAGTCCCTAGTCCAGGGTGAGCAGTTCTTC

D gene: -
J gene: TRBJ1-4
V gene: TRBV7-9
clone size: -
CDR3 protein: CASSPGGFLGEKLFF
CDR3 DNA: TGTGCCAGCAGCCCCGGGGGGTTCCTGGGTGAAAAACTGTTTTTT

D gene: TRBD1
J gene: TRBJ2-6
V gene: TRBV15
clone size: -
CDR3 protein: CATSYDRGNSGANVLTF
CDR3 DNA: TGTGCCACCAGTTACGACAGGGGTAACTCTGGGGCCAACGTCCTGACTTTC

D gene: -
J gene: TRBJ2-5
V gene: TRBV29-1
clone size: -
CDR3 protein: CSVAGRFGETQYF
CDR3 DNA: TGCAGCGTGGCAGGGCGTTTTGGCGAGACCCAGTACTTC

D gene: -
J gene: TRBJ1-4
V gene: TRBV29-1
clone size: -
CDR3 protein: CSGLQDPNEKLFF
CDR3 DNA: TGCAGCGGTTTACAGGACCCCAATGAAAAACTGTTTTTT

D gene: TRBD1
J gene: TRBJ1-1
V gene: TRBV6-5
clone size: once
CDR3 protein: CASSGQGDTEAFF
CDR3 DNA: TGTGCCAGCAGCGGACAGGGCGACACTGAAGCTTTCTTT

D gene: TRBD1
J gene: TRBJ1-1
V gene: TRBV18
clone size: -
CDR3 protein: CASSPGTGQDTEAFF
CDR3 DNA: TGTGCCAGCTCTCCCGGGACAGGGCAGGACACTGAAGCTTTCTTT